This TCR beta chain is from a study of blood T cell repertoires in COVID-19. As for the study in general: The United States, Italy and Spain provided the acute and convalescent COVID-19 samples.

Assay used: immunoSEQ multiplex PCR; TCRdb lists only in-frame clones, some missing. In the table there are about 270,000 clones, 85% of which are singletons. CDR1 and CDR2 (germline): MNHEY, SMNVEV (reference sequence). Trimming shortened V by 0 bases and J by 6 bases, and 20 bases separated the two germline ends. This CDR3 has 18 residues. The receptor's source is a woman between 45 and 60 years old with active or convalescent COVID-19. J is TRBJ2-2 and V is TRBV27; TRBD2 might be the D (7 bases). Sequencing was carried out using peripheral blood. The CDR3 DNA follows: TGTGCCAGCAGTTTATCGATCCTCGGGGGGCGCAGGTCCGGGGAGCTGTTTTTT. Translated, it gives CASSLSILGGRRSGELFF.